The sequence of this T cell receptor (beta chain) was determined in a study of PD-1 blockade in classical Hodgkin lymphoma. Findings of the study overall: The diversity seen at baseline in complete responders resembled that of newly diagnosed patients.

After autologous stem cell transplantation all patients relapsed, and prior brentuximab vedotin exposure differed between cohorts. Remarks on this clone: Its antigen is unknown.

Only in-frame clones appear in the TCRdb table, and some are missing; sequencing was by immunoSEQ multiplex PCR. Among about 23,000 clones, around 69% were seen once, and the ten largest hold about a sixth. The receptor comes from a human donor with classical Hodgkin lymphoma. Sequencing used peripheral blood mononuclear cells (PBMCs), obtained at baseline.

The CDR3 DNA sequence: TGTGCCAGCAGCTTAGGGGCTACAGGTAACTCCTACGAGCAGTACTTC. This translates into CASSLGATGNSYEQYF. The chain recombines TRBV7-2 with TRBJ2-7; D is perhaps TRBD1 (5 bases). CDR1 and CDR2 (germline): SGHTA, FQGNSA. Trimming removed 1 base from V and 0 bases from J, with 13 bases in between. This CDR3 region has 16 residues.